These 30 T cell receptor beta chains were sequenced from one sample in a study of a mutant IDH1 vaccine in newly diagnosed glioma. Their antigen targets remain unknown. As for time point: week 47, end of study. With topical imiquimod, each dose of the vaccine consisted of 300 ug of mutant IDH1 20-mer peptide. TCRdb's table, derived via immunoSEQ multiplex PCR, lists solely in-frame clones and lacks some. The table shows about 94,000 clones, with 85% to 90% occurring only once. The material was PBMCs, obtained from a glioma patient whose treatment included an IDH1 peptide vaccine. The receptors originated from a woman aged 45-60 years with glioma.

The CDR3: CAIGSSTTYEQYF. In DNA form, the CDR3 reads TGTGCCATCGGGTCGTCCACGACCTACGAGCAGTACTTC. V and J are TRBV28 and TRBJ2-7; D is undetermined. V lost 10 bases and J lost 2, with 15 bases in between. This CDR3 spans 13 amino acids. In germline, CDR1 is MDHEN, CDR2 SYDVKM.

The rearrangement uses TRBV28 and TRBJ2-5, with D perhaps given as TRBD1 or TRBD2 (5 bases each). Germline lookup yields CDR1 MDHEN and CDR2 SYDVKM. The CDR3 totals 17 residues. Trimming removed 7 bases at V and 2 bases at J, with 23 bases between. The CDR3 loop reads CASKGGDPGGLQETQYF. DNA for the CDR3: TGTGCCAGCAAGGGTGGGGACCCCGGCGGTCTACAAGAGACCCAGTACTTC.

V usage is TRBV5-6 and J usage is TRBJ1-1; no firm D call. Germline V gene data show CDR1 as SGHDT and CDR2 as YYEEEE. The CDR3 is made up of 14 amino acids. Trimming cost V 0 bases and J 1 base, with 7 bases left between them. This CDR3 is CASSLGAGNTEAFF. In DNA form, the CDR3 reads TGTGCCAGCAGCTTGGGGGCGGGGAACACTGAAGCTTTCTTT.

The CDR3 DNA reads TGTGCCAGCATGTACAGGGGACCCAATCAGCCCCAGCATTTT. Amino acid sequence: CASMYRGPNQPQHF. The J gene is TRBJ1-5, the V gene TRBV6-6; 7 nucleotides agree with TRBD1. J lost 3 bases, V lost 7 bases, and 6 bases had no gene match. Looked up from germline, CDR1 is MNHNY and CDR2 is SVGAGI (reference sequence). The CDR3 consists of 14 residues.

The V gene is TRBV10-3, the J gene TRBJ1-2, with D hard to call. The CDR3 has 12 residues. V lost 4 bases to trimming and J lost 4 bases, with 7 bases between them. The germline gives CDR1 ENHRY, CDR2 SYGVKD. The CDR3 here is CAISGVLYGYTF. DNA for the CDR3: TGTGCCATCAGTGGAGTACTCTATGGCTACACCTTC.

The J gene is TRBJ1-6, the V gene TRBV6-6; a possible D gene is TRBD1 (6 bases). Trimming stripped 6 bases from V and 2 bases from J, with 14 bases between. This CDR3 has 16 amino acids. Per the germline V gene, CDR1 is MNHNY and CDR2 is SVGAGI (reference sequence). The CDR3: CASSRTQGTYNSPLHF. In DNA, the CDR3 is TGTGCCAGCAGCCGCACACAGGGCACCTATAATTCACCCCTCCACTTT.

Points on this clone: At one boundary the junction diverges from the germline segment, which might be a read error. The chain recombines TRBV5-8 with TRBJ2-3; 7 bases are a match to TRBD1. The length of the CDR3 is 12 residues. CDR1 and CDR2 from the germline V gene are SGHTS and YDEGEE. CDR3 sequence reads: CASSLGTATQYF. In nucleotides, the CDR3 is TGTGCCAGCAGCTTAGGGACAGCTACGCAGTATTTT. The whole variable domain, filled in from reference TRBV5-8 and TRBJ2-3, reads EAGVTQSPTHLIKTRGQQATLRCSPISGHTSVYWYQQALGLGLQFLLWYDEGEERNRGNFPPRFSGRQFPNYSSELNVNALELEDSALYLCASSLGTATQYFGPGTRLTVL.

The genes are TRBV5-4 and TRBJ2-3; D possibly corresponds to TRBD2 (5 bases). Per the germline V gene, CDR1 is SGHNT and CDR2 is YYREEE (reference sequence). V lost 3 bases and J lost 4, with 12 bases in between. CDR3 size: 14 residues. CDR3 sequence: CASSSAGSSDTQYF. The DNA for the CDR3 is TGTGCCAGCAGCTCCGCGGGTAGCTCAGATACGCAGTATTTT.

The rearrangement joins TRBV4-1 to TRBJ1-6; 7 bases align to TRBD1. The CDR3 covers 15 residues. J was trimmed by 7 bases and V by 0 bases; bases with no gene match: 3. Germline lookup yields CDR1 MGHRA and CDR2 YSYEKL. The chain's CDR3 is CASSQEGTANSPLHF. CDR3 in DNA: TGCGCCAGCAGCCAAGAGGGGACAGCCAATTCACCCCTCCACTTT.

The V and J genes are TRBV5-4 and TRBJ2-5; the D call may be TRBD1 or TRBD2 (6 bases each). Judging by the DNA end, TRBJ2-7 fits better; the J call may be wrong. CDR3 length: 14 amino acids. The germline gives CDR1 SGHNT, CDR2 YYREEE (reference sequence). The CDR3 bases are TGTGCCAGCAGCGAAGGGGGGCAAGCCTACGAGCAGTACTTC. Protein sequence: CASSEGGQAYEQYF.

J is TRBJ2-2 and V is TRBV7-9; D remains ambiguous. CDR1 and CDR2 (germline): SEHNR, FQNEAQ (reference sequence). V was shortened by 2 bases and J by 0 bases, with 10 bases between the two germline ends. There are 16 residues in the CDR3. CDR3 region: CASSLNRASNTGELFF. The CDR3 coding sequence is TGTGCCAGCAGCTTAAACCGGGCGTCGAACACCGGGGAGCTGTTTTTT.

This clone was found a few times. This sequence joins TRBV9 and TRBJ1-1, with TRBD1 identical over 7 bases. The CDR3 has 13 residues. The V gene's germline CDR1 is SGDLS and CDR2 YYNGEE. The trim removed 4 bases at V and 6 bases at J, leaving 6 bases unmatched. CDR3 DNA: TGTGCCAGCAGCCCCGGGACAGCATCTGAAGCTTTCTTT. Protein sequence: CASSPGTASEAFF.

V and J are TRBV28 and TRBJ1-1; D unresolved. The CDR3 has 12 amino acids. The V and J ends lost 2 bases and 8 bases respectively, with 9 bases between them. Germline CDR1 is MDHEN and CDR2 is SYDVKM. CDR3 in amino acids: CASSLDAREAFF. In DNA form, the CDR3 reads TGTGCCAGCAGTTTAGACGCCCGCGAAGCTTTCTTT.

V and J are TRBV6-1 and TRBJ2-3, with 7 bases matching TRBD1. The CDR3 has 14 residues. Looked up from germline, CDR1 is MNHNS and CDR2 is SASEGT. V lost 6 bases, J lost 4 bases, and 7 bases stayed unmatched. The CDR3 protein is CASRFRTGPDTQYF. In DNA, the CDR3 is TGTGCCAGCAGATTCCGGACAGGTCCAGATACGCAGTATTTT.

This clone showed up just once. The gene calls are TRBV28 and TRBJ2-2, with TRBD2 identical over 7 bases. V lost 0 bases to trimming and J lost 5 bases; unmatched junction nucleotides: 3. The CDR3 runs to 15 residues. CDR1 is MDHEN, CDR2 SYDVKM, per germline. DNA of the CDR3: TGTGCCAGCAGTTTATGGGGAGGGAGTACCGGGGAGCTGTTTTTT. Translating gives CASSLWGGSTGELFF.

V usage is TRBV2 and J usage is TRBJ2-7, with 10 bases aligning to TRBD2. This CDR3 comprises 15 residues. The trim removed 6 bases at V and 2 bases at J, leaving 7 bases unmatched. The germline V gene encodes CDR1 SNHLY and CDR2 FYNNEI. The CDR3 region is CASRHGLAATYEQYF. CDR3 DNA sequence: TGTGCCAGCAGACACGGACTAGCGGCAACCTACGAGCAGTACTTC.

V is TRBV28 and J is TRBJ2-7; D could derive from TRBD1 or TRBD2 (5 bases each). This CDR3 region has 13 residues. V was cut by 6 bases and J by 3 bases, with 12 bases left in between. Germline lookup yields CDR1 MDHEN and CDR2 SYDVKM. The CDR3: CASRAGTLYEQYF. CDR3 coding DNA: TGTGCCAGCAGAGCCGGGACCCTCTACGAGCAGTACTTC.

The genes are TRBV9 and TRBJ1-6; D remains unclear. The CDR3 is made up of 14 amino acids. Germline V lookup: CDR1 SGDLS, CDR2 YYNGEE. The V gene lost 4 bases and the J gene lost 3 bases, with 8 bases spanning the gap. CDR3 sequence reads: CASSTQSYNSPLHF. DNA for the CDR3: TGTGCCAGCAGCACACAGAGCTATAATTCACCCCTCCACTTT.

J is TRBJ2-6 and V is TRBV7-8; D remains unclear. V lost 5 bases and J lost 0, with 8 bases in between. The CDR3 sequence is 15 residues long. CDR1 and CDR2 from the germline V gene are SGHVS and FQNEAQ. CDR3 sequence: CASSASSSGANVLTF. CDR3 nucleotides: TGTGCCAGCAGCGCAAGCAGCTCTGGGGCCAACGTCCTGACTTTC.

This clone was observed a single time. The chain couples TRBV18 to TRBJ2-7; 9 positions agree with TRBD2. Germline CDR1 KGHSH, CDR2 LQKENI. The J segment lost 4 bases and the V segment lost 3 bases, leaving 7 bases of the junction unmatched. The CDR3 length is 15 residues. DNA of the CDR3: TGTGCCAGCTCACCCCCGGCTAGCGGGAAGTACGAGCAGTACTTC. Its translation is CASSPPASGKYEQYF.

The chain links TRBV19 to TRBJ2-5, with 12 bases lining up with TRBD2. Trimming at V came to 4 bases and at J to 5 bases, leaving 8 bases not matched to a gene. The CDR3 covers 16 residues. The V gene's germline CDR1 is LNHDA and CDR2 SQIVND (reference sequence). The CDR3 coding sequence is TGTGCCAGTAGTACTGGACTAGCGGGACCGGGTGAGACCCAGTACTTC. Protein product: CASSTGLAGPGETQYF.

V gene TRBV2 combines with J gene TRBJ2-5; 7 bases match TRBD2. The DNA end lines up better with TRBJ2-7; the J call may be wrong. The CDR3 loop spans 14 amino acids. CDR1 is SNHLY and CDR2 is FYNNEI in the germline V gene. The CDR3 loop is CASSVGEGRDEQYF. For the CDR3, the DNA is TGTGCCAGCAGTGTGGGGGAGGGGCGCGACGAGCAGTACTTC.

This sequence joins TRBV5-1 and TRBJ2-2, with TRBD1 matching over 11 bases. Germline V CDR1 and CDR2: SGHRS, YFSETQ. With V trimmed by 4 bases and J by 3 bases, 5 bases remained unmatched. CDR3 length: 16 residues. The CDR3 coding sequence is TGCGCCAGCAGCACTGGACAGGGGGCGGACACCGGGGAGCTGTTTTTT. It specifies CASSTGQGADTGELFF.

CDR3 loop: CASSPTVYYGYTF. The DNA for the CDR3 is TGTGCCAGCAGCCCGACCGTTTACTATGGCTACACCTTC. The genes are TRBV6-5 and TRBJ1-2; unclear D gene. Germline CDR1 and CDR2: MNHEY and SVGAGI. This CDR3 comprises 13 residues. V gave up 6 bases and J gave up 3 bases, with 11 bases separating them.

The chain combines TRBV11-2 with TRBJ2-7; 8 bases fit TRBD2. V shed 1 base and J 6 bases; nucleotides not matched to a gene: 8. There are 15 residues in the CDR3. The germline V gene encodes CDR1 SGHAT and CDR2 FQNNGV. This CDR3 reads CASSLGGTRLLEQYF. In DNA, the CDR3 is TGTGCCAGCAGCTTAGGTGGGACTAGACTTCTCGAGCAGTACTTC.

This clone showed up just a few times. The chain employs TRBV19 and TRBJ1-5; unclear D gene. Trimming took off 7 bases at V and 6 bases at J, with 10 bases between the two ends. Germline V lookup: CDR1 LNHDA, CDR2 SQIVND (reference sequence). The CDR3 runs to 12 residues. CDR3 amino acids: CASKSGIQPQHF. In nucleotides, the CDR3 is TGTGCCAGTAAATCGGGAATTCAGCCCCAGCATTTT.

The J gene is TRBJ1-3, the V gene TRBV19, with a tentative D call TRBD1 (6 bases). CDR1 LNHDA and CDR2 SQIVND come from the germline V gene (reference sequence). CDR3 length: 14 amino acids. The ends were cut back, 7 bases at V and 4 bases at J, with 14 bases in the middle. In nucleotides, the CDR3 is TGTGCCAGTAAGGACGGGGGGCACGGAAACACCATATATTTT. Protein product: CASKDGGHGNTIYF.

The rearrangement joins TRBV7-9 to TRBJ1-5; TRBD1 might be the D (5 bases). In germline, CDR1 is SEHNR, CDR2 FQNEAQ (reference sequence). V was pared by 5 bases and J by 5 bases, with 7 bases between. The CDR3 contains 12 residues. The CDR3 loop is CASSTGHQPQHF. The CDR3 DNA sequence: TGTGCCAGCAGCACGGGACATCAGCCCCAGCATTTT. The entire variable domain, with the rest obtained from reference TRBV7-9 and TRBJ1-5, is as follows: DTGVSQNPRHKITKRGQNVTFRCDPISEHNRLYWYRQTLGQGPEFLTYFQNEAQLEKSRLLSDRFSAERPKGSFSTLEIQRTEQGDSAMYLCASSTGHQPQHFGDGTRLSIL.

The count of this clone is one. The rearrangement uses TRBV9 and TRBJ1-5, with D possibly being TRBD1 (5 bases). Germline V gene data show CDR1 as SGDLS and CDR2 as YYNGEE. The CDR3 contains 14 residues. V shed 5 bases and J shed 6 bases, with 15 bases lying between them. The CDR3 DNA sequence: TGTGCCAGCAGTGCGGGCCAGGGTGGTCAGCCCCAGCATTTT. Protein product: CASSAGQGGQPQHF.

This chain links TRBV9 with TRBJ2-1; 9 bases map to TRBD2. CDR1 and CDR2 (germline): SGDLS, YYNGEE. The CDR3 sequence is 16 residues long. V trimming: 3 bases; J trimming: 12 bases; junction bases outside the gene matches: 16. CDR3 loop: CASSALSGRNSMRQFF. The CDR3 DNA follows: TGTGCCAGCAGCGCCCTTAGCGGGAGAAATTCAATGAGGCAGTTCTTC.